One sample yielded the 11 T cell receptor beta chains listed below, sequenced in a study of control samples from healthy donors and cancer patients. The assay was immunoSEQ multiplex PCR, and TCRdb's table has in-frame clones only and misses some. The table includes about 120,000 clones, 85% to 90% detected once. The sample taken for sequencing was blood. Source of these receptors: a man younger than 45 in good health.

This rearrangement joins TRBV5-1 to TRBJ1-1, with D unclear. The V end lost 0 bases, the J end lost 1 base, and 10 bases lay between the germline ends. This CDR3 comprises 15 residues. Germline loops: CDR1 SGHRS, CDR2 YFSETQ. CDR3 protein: CASSLVPSRNTEAFF. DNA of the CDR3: TGCGCCAGCAGCTTGGTTCCATCTAGGAACACTGAAGCTTTCTTT.

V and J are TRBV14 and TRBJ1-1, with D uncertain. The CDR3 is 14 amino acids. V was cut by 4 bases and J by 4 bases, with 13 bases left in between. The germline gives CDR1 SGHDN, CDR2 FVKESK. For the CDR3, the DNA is TGTGCCAGCAGCCCACAGTATTCGGGCACTGAAGCTTTCTTT. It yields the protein CASSPQYSGTEAFF.

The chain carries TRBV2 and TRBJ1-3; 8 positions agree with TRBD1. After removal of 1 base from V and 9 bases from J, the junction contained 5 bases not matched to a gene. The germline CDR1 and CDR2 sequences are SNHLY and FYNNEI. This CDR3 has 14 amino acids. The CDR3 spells CASSEVDRARTIYF. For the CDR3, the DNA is TGTGCCAGCAGTGAAGTGGACAGGGCTCGCACCATATATTTT. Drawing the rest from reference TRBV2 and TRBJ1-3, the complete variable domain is EPEVTQTPSHQVTQMGQEVILRCVPISNHLYFYWYRQILGQKVEFLVSFYNNEISEKSEIFDDQFSVERPDGSNFTLKIRSTKLEDSAMYFCASSEVDRARTIYFGEGSWLTVV.

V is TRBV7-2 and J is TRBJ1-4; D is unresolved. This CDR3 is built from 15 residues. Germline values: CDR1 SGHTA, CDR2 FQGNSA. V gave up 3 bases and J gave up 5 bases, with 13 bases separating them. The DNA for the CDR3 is TGTGCCAGCAGCTTTCAAGCGACTACAAATGAAAAACTGTTTTTT. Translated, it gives CASSFQATTNEKLFF.

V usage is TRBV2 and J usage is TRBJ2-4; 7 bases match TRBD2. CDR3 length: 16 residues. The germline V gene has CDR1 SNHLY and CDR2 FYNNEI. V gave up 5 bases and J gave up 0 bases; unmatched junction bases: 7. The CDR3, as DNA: TGTGCCAGCAGTTCTGAGCGGGGTGGAGCCAAAAACATTCAGTACTTC. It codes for CASSSERGGAKNIQYF.

CDR3 sequence reads: CASTGRPASLNTEAFF. CDR3 in DNA: TGTGCCAGTACCGGAAGACCAGCCTCCTTAAACACTGAAGCTTTCTTT. The V gene is TRBV19, the J gene TRBJ1-1; D call uncertain. Trimming took off 7 bases at V and 2 bases at J, with 20 bases between the two ends. CDR3 length equals 16 residues. Germline V CDR1 and CDR2: LNHDA, SQIVND (reference sequence).

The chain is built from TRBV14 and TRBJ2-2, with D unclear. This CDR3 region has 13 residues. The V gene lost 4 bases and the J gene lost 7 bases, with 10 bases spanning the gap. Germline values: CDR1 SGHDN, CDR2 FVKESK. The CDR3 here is CASSLRPVGELFF. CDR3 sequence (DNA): TGTGCCAGCAGCCTAAGGCCCGTCGGGGAGCTGTTTTTT.

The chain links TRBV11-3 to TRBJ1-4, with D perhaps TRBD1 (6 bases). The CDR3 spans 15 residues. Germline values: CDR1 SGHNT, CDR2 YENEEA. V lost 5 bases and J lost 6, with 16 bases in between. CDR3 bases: TGTGCCAGCAGCGCCCGGACAGATGGGGATGAAAAACTGTTTTTT. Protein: CASSARTDGDEKLFF.

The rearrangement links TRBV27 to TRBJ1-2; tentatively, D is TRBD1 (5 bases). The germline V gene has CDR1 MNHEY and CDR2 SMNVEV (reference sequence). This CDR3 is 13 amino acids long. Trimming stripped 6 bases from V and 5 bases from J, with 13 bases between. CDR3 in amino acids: CASSYRGDYGYTF. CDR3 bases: TGTGCCAGCAGCTATAGAGGGGATTATGGCTACACCTTC.

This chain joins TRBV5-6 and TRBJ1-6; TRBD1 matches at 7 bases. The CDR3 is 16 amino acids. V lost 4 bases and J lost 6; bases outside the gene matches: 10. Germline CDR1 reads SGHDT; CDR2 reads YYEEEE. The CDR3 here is CASSPYTGEGNSPLHF. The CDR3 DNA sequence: TGTGCCAGCAGCCCGTATACAGGGGAGGGTAATTCACCCCTCCACTTT.

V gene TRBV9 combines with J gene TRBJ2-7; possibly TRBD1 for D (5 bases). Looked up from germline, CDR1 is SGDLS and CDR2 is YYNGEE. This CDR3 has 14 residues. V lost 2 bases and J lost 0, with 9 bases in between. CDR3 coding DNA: TGTGCCAGCAGCGTCCAGGGCCTCTCCTACGAGCAGTACTTC. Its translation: CASSVQGLSYEQYF.